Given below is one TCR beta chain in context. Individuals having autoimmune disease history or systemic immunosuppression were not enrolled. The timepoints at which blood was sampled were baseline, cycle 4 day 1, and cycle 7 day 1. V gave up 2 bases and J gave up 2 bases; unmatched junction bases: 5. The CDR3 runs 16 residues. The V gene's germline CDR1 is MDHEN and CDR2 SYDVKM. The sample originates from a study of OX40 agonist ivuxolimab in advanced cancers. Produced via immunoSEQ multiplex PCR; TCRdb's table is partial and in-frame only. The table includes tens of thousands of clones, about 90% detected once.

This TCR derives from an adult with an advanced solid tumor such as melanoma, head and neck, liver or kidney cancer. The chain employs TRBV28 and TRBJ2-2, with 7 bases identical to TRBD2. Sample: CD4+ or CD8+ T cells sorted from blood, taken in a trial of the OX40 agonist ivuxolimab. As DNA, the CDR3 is TGTGCCAGCAGTTTACCTCTAGCGGAAAACACCGGGGAGCTGTTTTTT. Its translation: CASSLPLAENTGELFF.